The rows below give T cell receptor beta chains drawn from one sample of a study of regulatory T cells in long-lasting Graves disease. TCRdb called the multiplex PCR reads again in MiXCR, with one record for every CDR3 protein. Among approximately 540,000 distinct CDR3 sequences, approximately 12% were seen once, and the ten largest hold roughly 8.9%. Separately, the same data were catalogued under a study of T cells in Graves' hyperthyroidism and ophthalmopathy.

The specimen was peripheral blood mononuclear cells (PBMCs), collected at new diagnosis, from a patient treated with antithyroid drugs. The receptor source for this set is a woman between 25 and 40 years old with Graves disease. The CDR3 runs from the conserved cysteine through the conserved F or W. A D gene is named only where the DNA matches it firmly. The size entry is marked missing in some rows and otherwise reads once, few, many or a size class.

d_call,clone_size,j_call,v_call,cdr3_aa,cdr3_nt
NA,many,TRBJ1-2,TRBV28,CASRGGVGYGYTF,TGTGCCAGCAGGGGGGGGGTGGGATATGGCTACACCTTC
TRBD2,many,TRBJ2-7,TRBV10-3,CAISESSGSSEQYF,TGTGCCATCAGTGAGTCGAGCGGGAGTTCCGAGCAGTACTTC
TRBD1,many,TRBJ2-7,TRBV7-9,CASSLASTGTYEQYF,TGTGCCAGCAGCTTAGCGTCGACAGGGACCTACGAGCAGTACTTC
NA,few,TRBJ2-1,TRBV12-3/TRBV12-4,CASTQAGASNEQFF,TGTGCCAGCACCCAGGCGGGGGCAAGCAATGAGCAGTTCTTC
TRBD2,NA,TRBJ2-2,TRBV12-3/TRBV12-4,CASSDIAGGHTGELFF,TGTGCCAGCAGTGACATAGCGGGAGGGCACACCGGGGAGCTGTTTTTT
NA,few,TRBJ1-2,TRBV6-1,CASSDGANYGYTF,TGTGCCAGCAGTGACGGAGCTAACTATGGCTACACCTTC
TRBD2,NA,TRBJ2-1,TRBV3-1,CASSLQGTRFYNEQFF,TGTGCCAGCAGCCTGCAGGGGACTAGATTTTACAATGAGCAGTTCTTC
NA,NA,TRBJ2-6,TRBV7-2,CASSLASSYSGANVLTF,TGTGCCAGCAGCTTAGCTTCCAGCTACTCTGGGGCCAACGTCCTGACTTTC
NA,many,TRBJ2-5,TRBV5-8,CASSLVPRQETQYF,TGTGCCAGCAGCTTGGTTCCCCGTCAAGAGACCCAGTACTTC
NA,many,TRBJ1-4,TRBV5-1,CASSLLSTNEKLFF,TGCGCCAGCAGCTTGTTGTCAACTAATGAAAAACTGTTTTTT
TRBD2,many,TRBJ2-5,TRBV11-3,CASSFTSGQETQYF,TGTGCCAGCAGCTTTACTAGCGGCCAAGAGACCCAGTACTTC